Below are 20 T cell receptor beta chains sequenced from a single sample in a study of T cells in Graves' hyperthyroidism and ophthalmopathy. Template material for amplifying TCR beta CDR3 regions consisted of RNA transcripts. Carried out on the TCR CDR3, a first-round RT-PCR used the HTBI primer set. TCRdb fed the multiplex PCR reads into MiXCR, producing one record per CDR3 protein. The profile shows approximately 400,000 distinct CDR3 sequences, around 14% of them singletons. The material sequenced was blood. These receptors were taken from a woman aged 18-29 years with Graves' hyperthyroidism.

Details on this clonotype: A much larger clone differs from this one at a single base, so this may be a read error. V and J are TRBV7-2 and TRBJ1-6; 7 bases agree with TRBD1. The CDR3 extends over 15 amino acids. After removal of 5 bases from V and 9 bases from J, the junction contained 10 bases not matched to a gene. Germline V lookup: CDR1 SGHTA, CDR2 FQGNSA. CDR3 in amino acids: CASSPQTGYSSPLHF. As DNA, the CDR3 is TGTGCCAGCAGCCCGCAGACAGGGTACAGTTCACCCCTCCACTTT.

In this sample, this clonotype turned up many times. The chain links TRBV6-6 to TRBJ1-2; 8 positions agree with TRBD1. This CDR3 has 15 amino acids. Germline assignment: CDR1 MNHNY and CDR2 SVGAGI (reference sequence). The junction had 8 bases not matched to a gene; V was cut back by 0 bases and J by 8 bases. The CDR3 is CASSYSMSGGPGYTF. The DNA for the CDR3 is TGTGCCAGCAGTTACTCGATGTCAGGGGGCCCGGGCTACACCTTC.

A few counts support this clonotype. This chain links TRBV28 with TRBJ1-6, with D perhaps matching TRBD1 (6 bases). This CDR3 is 18 amino acids long. V dropped 1 base and J dropped 4 bases, with 17 bases sitting between them. Germline lookup yields CDR1 MDHEN and CDR2 SYDVKM. The CDR3 sequence is CASSLFDSQDRYNSPLHF. DNA of the CDR3: TGTGCCAGCAGTTTATTCGATTCCCAGGACAGATATAATTCACCCCTCCACTTT.

This clonotype was seen many times. The chain has TRBV12-3 or TRBV12-4 and TRBJ1-5; no clear D. The V and J ends lost 1 base and 0 bases respectively, with 4 bases between them. The CDR3 sequence is 14 residues long. The CDR3 sequence: CASSLGLSNQPQHF. In DNA form, the CDR3 reads TGTGCCAGCAGTTTAGGTCTTAGCAATCAGCCCCAGCATTTT.

This clonotype was counted at least ten times. This chain uses TRBV6-2 or TRBV6-3 with TRBJ2-7; TRBD1 matches 8 bases. CDR1 MNHEY and CDR2 SVGEGT come from the germline V gene. CDR3 size: 14 residues. J was trimmed by 3 bases and V by 6 bases; bases with no gene match: 7. The CDR3 protein is CASSSGQEYYEQYF. In DNA, the CDR3 is TGTGCCAGCAGCTCGGGACAGGAATACTACGAGCAGTACTTC.

V is TRBV6-2 or TRBV6-3 and J is TRBJ2-1; a weak D match, TRBD2 (6 bases). Per the germline V gene, CDR1 is MNHEY and CDR2 is SVGEGT. The V and J ends lost 5 bases and 10 bases respectively, with 15 bases between them. The CDR3 contains 13 residues. The CDR3 here is CASSTGTPREQFF. CDR3 in DNA: TGTGCCAGCAGTACCGGGACTCCTAGGGAGCAGTTCTTC.

The chain carries TRBV20-1 and TRBJ2-7, with 12 nucleotides matching TRBD2. After removal of 3 bases from V and 1 base from J, the junction contained 10 bases not matched to a gene. Germline CDR1 DFQATT, CDR2 SNEGSKA (reference sequence). This CDR3 contains 17 residues. Here the CDR3 DNA reads TGCAGTGCTAGTAGGCTAGCGGGAGGGCCCGGGTCCTACGAGCAGTACTTC. Protein sequence: CSASRLAGGPGSYEQYF.

In its sample, this clonotype was seen many times. The gene calls are TRBV5-5 and TRBJ1-1; perhaps TRBD1 as D (6 bases). The germline gives CDR1 SGHKS, CDR2 YYEKEE (reference sequence). This CDR3 comprises 16 residues. With 2 bases removed from V and 1 base from J, the gap between germline ends came to 15 bases. CDR3 protein: CASSFHRVSGNTEAFF. Written as DNA, the CDR3 is TGTGCCAGCAGCTTTCACAGGGTGTCGGGGAACACTGAAGCTTTCTTT. Full variable domain (rest looked up from reference TRBV5-5 and TRBJ1-1): DAGVTQSPTHLIKTRGQQVTLRCSPISGHKSVSWYQQVLGQGPQFIFQYYEKEERGRGNFPDRFSARQFPNYSSELNVNALLLGDSALYLCASSFHRVSGNTEAFFGQGTRLTVV.

There are many counts of this clonotype. The V gene is TRBV20-1, the J gene TRBJ2-3, with 7 bases identical to TRBD2. The CDR3 runs 16 residues. J gave up 2 bases and V 5 bases, and 13 bases lay outside the gene matches. The germline CDR1 and CDR2 sequences are DFQATT and SNEGSKA (reference sequence). CDR3 sequence reads: CSAGVTGTIHTDTQYF. As DNA, the CDR3 is TGCAGTGCTGGAGTTACCGGGACTATACACACAGATACGCAGTATTTT.

The table lists this clonotype with many counts. CDR3 DNA: TGTGCCAGCAGTTTAGAGGGGACCCTCCTAGATGAGCAGTTCTTC. It translates to CASSLEGTLLDEQFF. The rearrangement joins TRBV28 to TRBJ2-1; D possibly uses TRBD1 or TRBD2 (5 bases each). Germline loops: CDR1 MDHEN, CDR2 SYDVKM. V was shortened by 2 bases and J by 8 bases, with 16 bases between the two germline ends. The CDR3 length is 15 residues. The whole variable domain, filled in from reference TRBV28 and TRBJ2-1, reads DVKVTQSSRYLVKRTGEKVFLECVQDMDHENMFWYRQDPGLGLRLIYFSYDVKMKEKGDIPEGYSVSREKKERFSLILESASTNQTSMYLCASSLEGTLLDEQFFGPGTRLTVL.

This clonotype showed up just a few times. The chain links TRBV20-1 to TRBJ2-7; the D is unclear. The CDR3 sequence is 12 residues long. Germline lookup yields CDR1 DFQATT and CDR2 SNEGSKA (reference sequence). Trimming removed 0 bases from V and 4 bases from J, with 7 bases in between. The CDR3 loop reads CSAREARYEQYF. Here the CDR3 DNA reads TGCAGTGCTAGAGAAGCCAGGTACGAGCAGTACTTC.

This clonotype was seen more than once but under ten times. The genes are TRBV19 and TRBJ1-5, with 7 bases that match TRBD1. Germline V gene data show CDR1 as LNHDA and CDR2 as SQIVND (reference sequence). The CDR3 has 19 amino acids. With 6 bases clipped from V and 5 bases from J, the junction kept 22 bases outside the gene matches. The chain's CDR3 is CASSLRGATGDPEHQPQHF. The CDR3 region has the DNA TGTGCCAGTAGCCTCCGGGGGGCTACAGGGGACCCCGAACATCAGCCCCAGCATTTT. Full variable domain (outside the CDR3, taken from reference TRBV19 and TRBJ1-5): DGGITQSPKYLFRKEGQNVTLSCEQNLNHDAMYWYRQDPGQGLRLIYYSQIVNDFQKGDIAEGYSVSREKKESFPLTVTSAQKNPTAFYLCASSLRGATGDPEHQPQHFGDGTRLSIL.

On this clonotype itself: Germline is not matched at one junction end, which may reflect a read error. The genes are TRBV11-1 and TRBJ2-7, with a possible D match to TRBD2 (6 bases). CDR3 length equals 14 residues. In germline, CDR1 is SGHAT, CDR2 FQDESV (reference sequence). The CDR3 region has the DNA TGTGCCAGCGGCATGGGACTTGGTAACTACGAGCAGTACTTT. This translates into CASGMGLGNYEQYF.

V gene TRBV5-4 combines with J gene TRBJ2-7, with TRBD1 as a possible D gene (6 bases). Germline V gives CDR1 SGHNT, CDR2 YYREEE (reference sequence). The CDR3 has 14 residues. V shed 3 bases and J shed 0 bases, with 10 bases lying between them. The CDR3 sequence: CASSSGDISYEQYF. CDR3 nucleotide sequence: TGTGCCAGCAGCTCCGGGGACATCTCCTACGAGCAGTACTTC.

Many counts were recorded for this clonotype. The chain links TRBV27 to TRBJ2-1; 11 nucleotides match TRBD2. This CDR3 region has 18 residues. Trimming took 2 bases from V and 0 from J; bases not matched to a gene: 6. Germline V gene data show CDR1 as MNHEY and CDR2 as SMNVEV (reference sequence). CDR3: CASSLLSGRGSSYNEQFF. The CDR3 DNA is TGTGCCAGCAGTTTACTTAGCGGGAGGGGGAGCTCCTACAATGAGCAGTTCTTC.

This clonotype was observed a handful of times. The chain is built from TRBV18 and TRBJ2-7; D not certain. Germline V gene data show CDR1 as KGHSH and CDR2 as LQKENI. V lost 3 bases, J lost 11 bases, and 20 bases lay in between. The length of the CDR3 is 14 residues. This CDR3 is CASSPRADKRVEYF. The CDR3, as DNA: TGTGCCAGCTCACCCCGCGCAGATAAGCGAGTCGAGTACTTC.

The chain carries TRBV12-3 or TRBV12-4 and TRBJ2-3; D is possibly TRBD1 (6 bases). V was shortened by 3 bases and J by 2 bases, with 18 bases between the two germline ends. This CDR3 region has 17 residues. The CDR3 coding sequence is TGTGCCAGCAGTTTTCATAGGGGACAACCAACCACAGATACGCAGTATTTT. This codes for CASSFHRGQPTTDTQYF.

This clonotype has at least ten counts. The V gene is TRBV2, the J gene TRBJ2-2; D perhaps matches TRBD2 (5 bases). Per the germline V gene, CDR1 is SNHLY and CDR2 is FYNNEI. Trimming removed 4 bases at V and 6 bases at J, with 12 bases between. The CDR3 loop spans 14 amino acids. The CDR3: CASSVRTVAGELFF. The CDR3 coding sequence is TGTGCCAGCAGTGTCAGGACTGTTGCCGGGGAGCTGTTTTTT.

This clonotype was seen many times. This chain joins TRBV28 and TRBJ2-7, with TRBD1 identical over 8 bases. The CDR3 is made up of 14 amino acids. Germline CDR1 MDHEN, CDR2 SYDVKM. Trimming at V came to 5 bases and at J to 4 bases, leaving 7 bases not matched to a gene. CDR3 in amino acids: CASSTPRDRYEQYF. The CDR3 nucleotides read TGTGCCAGCAGTACACCCCGGGACAGGTACGAGCAGTACTTC.

Ten or more counts support this clonotype. The chain recombines TRBV5-1 with TRBJ2-2, with 7 bases that match TRBD2. Germline V CDR1 and CDR2: SGHRS, YFSETQ. The CDR3 consists of 14 residues. V lost 0 bases to trimming and J lost 7 bases; unmatched junction nucleotides: 3. The CDR3 bases are TGCGCCAGCAGCTTGGCCGGCGGGAGCGGGGAGCTGTTTTTT. Its protein product is CASSLAGGSGELFF.